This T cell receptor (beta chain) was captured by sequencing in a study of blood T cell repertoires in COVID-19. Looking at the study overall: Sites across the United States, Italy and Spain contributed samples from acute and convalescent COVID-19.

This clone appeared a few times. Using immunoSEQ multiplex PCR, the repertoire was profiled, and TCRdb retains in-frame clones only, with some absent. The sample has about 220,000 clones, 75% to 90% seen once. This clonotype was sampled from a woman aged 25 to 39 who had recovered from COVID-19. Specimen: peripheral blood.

For the CDR3, the DNA is TGCGCCAGCAGCCTGCTTGGGACAATGGGTTACGAGCAGTACTTC. Amino acid sequence: CASSLLGTMGYEQYF. The chain links TRBV4-1 to TRBJ2-7; tentatively, D is TRBD1 (6 bases). V was trimmed by 4 bases and J by 4 bases, leaving 17 bases between them. The length of the CDR3 is 15 residues. The germline V gene encodes CDR1 MGHRA and CDR2 YSYEKL.